This is a list of T cell receptor beta chains from one sample in a study of Ad26.COV2.S vaccination and SARS-CoV-2 variants. Sequenced by immunoSEQ multiplex PCR; TCRdb stores in-frame clones only, minus some. The sample yields under 250,000 clones, around 85% seen once. The sequenced sample was peripheral blood, obtained in a trial of Ad26.COV2.S vaccine versus placebo. All receptors derive from a person aged 18 to 59 who received the Ad26.COV2.S COVID-19 vaccine or a placebo. The CDR3 runs from the conserved cysteine through the conserved F or W. The D gene is left open where the match is weak. Some rows have no size entry. The others give once, few or many, or a class for an expanded clone.

J: TRBJ2-1; V: TRBV7-2; size: .; D: .; CDR3: CASSLDPGFPNEQFF; DNA: TGTGCCAGCAGCTTAGATCCAGGGTTCCCTAATGAGCAGTTCTTC
J: TRBJ1-5; V: TRBV6-4; size: .; D: .; CDR3: CASSENIFNQPQHF; DNA: TGTGCCAGCAGTGAGAACATCTTCAATCAGCCCCAGCATTTT
J: TRBJ2-4; V: TRBV19; size: .; D: TRBD2; CDR3: CASRRSTGRGNIQYF; DNA: TGTGCCAGTAGAAGATCGACGGGGAGGGGAAACATTCAGTACTTC
J: TRBJ2-3; V: TRBV7-6; size: .; D: .; CDR3: CASSPTHRTDTQYF; DNA: TGTGCCAGCAGCCCTACGCACCGCACAGATACGCAGTATTTT
J: TRBJ2-7; V: TRBV6-2/TRBV6-3; size: .; D: .; CDR3: CASSSAKGSSSGQYF; DNA: TGTGCCAGCAGTTCGGCTAAGGGCTCTTCTAGTGGGCAGTACTTC
J: TRBJ2-7; V: TRBV4-1; size: .; D: .; CDR3: CASSQGRRNEQYF; DNA: TGCGCCAGCAGCCAAGGCCGCCGGAACGAGCAGTACTTC
J: TRBJ2-3; V: TRBV2; size: .; D: TRBD2; CDR3: CASSELAGGYTDTQYF; DNA: TGTGCCAGCAGTGAACTAGCGGGGGGCTACACAGATACGCAGTATTTT
J: TRBJ1-5; V: TRBV5-4; size: .; D: .; CDR3: CASSLGGVSQPQHF; DNA: TGTGCCAGCAGCTTGGGAGGGGTATCTCAGCCCCAGCATTTT
J: TRBJ2-2; V: TRBV9; size: .; D: .; CDR3: CASSVGEPAGELFF; DNA: TGTGCCAGCAGCGTAGGAGAACCCGCCGGGGAGCTGTTTTTT
J: TRBJ1-2; V: TRBV24-1; size: .; D: .; CDR3: CATSDSSRPNYGYTF; DNA: TGTGCCACCAGTGATTCGTCCCGCCCTAACTATGGCTACACCTTC
J: TRBJ2-1; V: TRBV7-9; size: .; D: .; CDR3: CASSPTGSGVYNEQFF; DNA: TGTGCCAGCAGCCCAACAGGGTCGGGGGTATACAATGAGCAGTTCTTC
J: TRBJ2-1; V: TRBV7-2; size: few; D: .; CDR3: CASSLSAFSYNEQFF; DNA: TGTGCCAGCAGCTTAAGCGCCTTCTCCTACAATGAGCAGTTCTTC
J: TRBJ1-3; V: TRBV30; size: few; D: .; CDR3: CAWRTRAGNTIYF; DNA: TGTGCCTGGAGAACCAGGGCCGGAAACACCATATATTTT
J: TRBJ1-1; V: TRBV30; size: .; D: .; CDR3: CAWNHRQGISRKTTEAFF; DNA: TGTGCCTGGAACCATCGGCAGGGTATAAGTAGAAAAACCACTGAAGCTTTCTTT
J: TRBJ2-5; V: TRBV30; size: .; D: TRBD2; CDR3: CAWRVGAGLQETQYF; DNA: TGTGCCTGGAGGGTGGGAGCGGGGCTCCAAGAGACCCAGTACTTC
J: TRBJ1-1; V: TRBV6-5; size: .; D: .; CDR3: CASRLDRLGDTEAFF; DNA: TGTGCCAGCAGACTCGACAGACTGGGGGACACTGAAGCTTTCTTT
J: TRBJ2-2; V: TRBV18; size: once; D: .; CDR3: CASSPLDQKDTGELFF; DNA: TGTGCCAGCTCACCCCTGGACCAGAAGGATACCGGGGAGCTGTTTTTT
J: TRBJ1-1; V: TRBV18; size: .; D: .; CDR3: CASSDQGNTEAFF; DNA: TGTGCCAGCTCAGATCAGGGGAACACTGAAGCTTTCTTT
J: TRBJ2-1; V: TRBV18; size: .; D: .; CDR3: CASSPLQGNYNEQFF; DNA: TGTGCCAGCTCACCACTTCAGGGTAACTACAATGAGCAGTTCTTC
J: TRBJ2-3; V: TRBV10-3; size: .; D: .; CDR3: CAISWDVLRRRTDTQYF; DNA: TGTGCCATCAGTTGGGACGTACTACGCAGAAGGACAGATACGCAGTATTTT
J: TRBJ2-1; V: TRBV12-3/TRBV12-4; size: .; D: TRBD2; CDR3: CASSLGLAVGQFF; DNA: TGTGCCAGCAGTCTCGGACTAGCGGTTGGGCAGTTCTTC
J: TRBJ2-6; V: TRBV19; size: .; D: .; CDR3: CASKFSGANVLTF; DNA: TGTGCCAGTAAATTCTCTGGGGCCAACGTCCTGACTTTC
J: TRBJ2-1; V: TRBV27; size: .; D: .; CDR3: CASSPNPDWYNEQFF; DNA: TGTGCCAGCAGTCCCAACCCGGACTGGTACAATGAGCAGTTCTTC
J: TRBJ2-3; V: TRBV4-3; size: .; D: TRBD2; CDR3: CASTATSESTDTQYF; DNA: TGCGCCAGCACCGCGACTAGCGAGAGCACAGATACGCAGTATTTT
J: TRBJ1-1; V: TRBV18; size: .; D: .; CDR3: CASSPPGAGNTEAFF; DNA: TGTGCCAGCTCACCACCGGGGGCAGGGAACACTGAAGCTTTCTTT
J: TRBJ2-6; V: TRBV9; size: .; D: .; CDR3: CASSRRQINSGANVLTF; DNA: TGTGCCAGCAGCCGTCGGCAGATCAACTCTGGGGCCAACGTCCTGACTTTC
J: TRBJ2-2; V: TRBV7-9; size: .; D: .; CDR3: CASSLGQRTGELFF; DNA: TGTGCCAGCAGCTTAGGACAACGCACCGGGGAGCTGTTTTTT
J: TRBJ1-5; V: TRBV6-5; size: .; D: .; CDR3: CASSYSGGTQPQHF; DNA: TGTGCCAGCAGTTACTCGGGAGGGACTCAGCCCCAGCATTTT
J: TRBJ2-1; V: TRBV19; size: .; D: TRBD2; CDR3: CASYSGSSYNEQFF; DNA: TGTGCCAGTTATAGCGGGAGCTCCTACAATGAGCAGTTCTTC
J: TRBJ2-5; V: TRBV7-8; size: .; D: .; CDR3: CASSWGLQETQYF; DNA: TGTGCCAGCAGCTGGGGTTTGCAGGAGACCCAGTACTTC
J: TRBJ1-4; V: TRBV15; size: once; D: .; CDR3: CATSSAWGQGAGIGVF; DNA: .
J: TRBJ1-2; V: TRBV20-1; size: .; D: .; CDR3: CSGGGGYGYTF; DNA: TGCAGTGGAGGTGGGGGCTATGGCTACACCTTC
J: TRBJ1-6; V: TRBV14; size: .; D: .; CDR3: CASSQGTAWNSPLHF; DNA: TGTGCCAGCAGCCAAGGGACCGCCTGGAATTCACCCCTCCACTTT
J: TRBJ2-2; V: TRBV6-5; size: .; D: .; CDR3: CASSSTDTGELFF; DNA: TGTGCCAGCAGTTCCACAGATACCGGGGAGCTGTTTTTT
J: TRBJ2-1; V: TRBV7-3; size: .; D: .; CDR3: CASSKQGAYNEQFF; DNA: TGTGCCAGCAGCAAACAGGGCGCCTACAATGAGCAGTTCTTC
J: TRBJ2-7; V: TRBV18; size: .; D: .; CDR3: CASSPPGTPLYEQYF; DNA: TGTGCCAGCTCACCACCCGGGACGCCACTCTACGAGCAGTACTTC
J: TRBJ1-5; V: TRBV19; size: .; D: TRBD1; CDR3: CASNHRQGNQPQHF; DNA: TGTGCCAGTAATCACAGACAGGGAAATCAGCCCCAGCATTTT
J: TRBJ1-1; V: TRBV19; size: once; D: .; CDR3: CASSIDLGLNTEAFF; DNA: TGTGCCAGTAGTATAGATCTTGGACTGAACACTGAAGCTTTCTTT
J: TRBJ2-3; V: TRBV14; size: .; D: .; CDR3: CASSRLDLSGPDTQYF; DNA: TGTGCCAGCAGCCGCCTCGACCTTTCGGGCCCAGATACGCAGTATTTT
J: TRBJ1-2; V: TRBV5-1; size: .; D: TRBD1; CDR3: CASSQGTANYGYTF; DNA: TGCGCCAGCAGCCAGGGGACAGCTAACTATGGCTACACCTTC
J: TRBJ1-2; V: TRBV10-3; size: .; D: .; CDR3: CAISEGNYGYTF; DNA: TGTGCCATCAGTGAGGGGAACTATGGCTACACCTTC
J: TRBJ2-3; V: TRBV2; size: .; D: .; CDR3: CASSAPKNYFSSTDTQYF; DNA: TGTGCCAGCAGCGCACCTAAAAACTACTTCTCTAGCACAGATACGCAGTATTTT
J: TRBJ2-1; V: TRBV7-2; size: .; D: TRBD2; CDR3: CASSSRGLAGGPSEQFF; DNA: TGTGCCAGCAGCTCCAGAGGACTAGCGGGGGGGCCGAGTGAGCAGTTCTTC
J: TRBJ1-1; V: TRBV2; size: .; D: .; CDR3: CASSRGGHLVNTEAFF; DNA: TGTGCCAGCAGTAGGGGGGGGCATCTCGTGAACACTGAAGCTTTCTTT
J: TRBJ2-1; V: TRBV6-2/TRBV6-3; size: .; D: .; CDR3: CASSLDSNEQFF; DNA: TGTGCCAGCAGTCTCGACAGTAATGAGCAGTTCTTC
J: TRBJ1-1; V: TRBV10-3; size: .; D: .; CDR3: CAITDRRNTEAFF; DNA: TGTGCCATCACTGACAGGAGAAACACTGAAGCTTTCTTT
J: TRBJ2-6; V: TRBV6-5; size: .; D: .; CDR3: CASSYGANVLTF; DNA: TGTGCCAGCAGTTATGGGGCCAACGTCCTGACTTTC
J: TRBJ2-1; V: TRBV5-1; size: .; D: .; CDR3: CASSLVGSLNNEQFF; DNA: TGCGCCAGCAGCTTGGTGGGGTCCCTTAACAATGAGCAGTTCTTC
J: TRBJ2-1; V: TRBV7-2; size: few; D: .; CDR3: CASSLGGGQGAYNEQFF; DNA: TGTGCCAGCAGCTTAGGCGGGGGGCAGGGGGCCTACAATGAGCAGTTCTTC
J: TRBJ2-7; V: TRBV5-8; size: .; D: TRBD1; CDR3: CASSYRPGGNYEQYF; DNA: TGTGCCAGCAGCTATCGGCCAGGGGGCAATTACGAGCAGTACTTC
J: TRBJ2-7; V: TRBV7-2; size: .; D: TRBD2; CDR3: CASSLVGGIGDEQYF; DNA: TGTGCCAGCAGCTTAGTGGGGGGGATAGGGGACGAGCAGTACTTC
J: TRBJ1-1; V: TRBV9; size: few; D: .; CDR3: CASSGDRWPAFF; DNA: TGTGCCAGCAGCGGTGACAGGTGGCCGGCTTTCTTT
J: TRBJ1-6; V: TRBV7-9; size: .; D: .; CDR3: CASSLGRSYNSPLHF; DNA: TGTGCCAGCAGCTTAGGCAGAAGTTATAATTCACCCCTCCACTTT
J: TRBJ1-2; V: TRBV5-1; size: .; D: .; CDR3: CASSPGGPGKNYGYTF; DNA: TGCGCCAGCAGCCCCGGGGGACCCGGAAAGAACTATGGCTACACCTTC